The 28 T cell receptor beta chains given below trace back to one sample, sequenced in a study of blood T cells in healthy people across ages (dated by TCRdb to the mid-2010s). Libraries were constructed by 5' RACE. Sequencing used an Illumina HiSeq 2500. A second PCR of about 6 to 11 cycles was performed with a sample-barcoded 5' primer and a J-beta primer mix. TCRdb reprocessing: public reads trimmed at Q25 with fastp, clones called with MiXCR, in-frame beta chains kept. Merged by CDR3 protein, the rows form single entries marked with the most common genes and DNA. The sample records roughly 1.7 million distinct CDR3 sequences, 30% to 40% of which are singletons. The ten largest clones add up to roughly 10% of the sample. What was sequenced was blood. The source of these receptors is a woman in her thirties in good health.

This clonotype has just a few counts. This chain joins TRBV9 and TRBJ2-1; tentatively, D is TRBD1 or TRBD2 (5 bases each). V was shortened by 2 bases and J by 0 bases, with 12 bases between the two germline ends. Per germline, CDR1 SGDLS and CDR2 YYNGEE. The CDR3 covers 16 residues. This chain's CDR3 is CASSVTGPSSYNEQFF. CDR3 nucleotides: TGTGCCAGCAGCGTTACGGGACCAAGCTCCTACAATGAGCAGTTCTTC.

This chain uses TRBV13 with TRBJ2-1, with 11 nucleotides matching TRBD2. V dropped 2 bases and J dropped 9; count of bases not matched to a gene: 6. This CDR3 spans 15 amino acids. Germline V gives CDR1 PRHDT, CDR2 FYEKMQ (reference sequence). DNA of the CDR3: TGTGCCAGCAGCTTAAATAGCGGGGGGGGGGTTGAGCAGTTCTTC. This gives the protein CASSLNSGGGVEQFF.

The chain recombines TRBV7-3 with TRBJ2-5, with TRBD1 as a possible D gene (5 bases). From germline, CDR1 is SGHTA and CDR2 FQGTGA. V lost 1 base and J 10 bases, leaving 13 bases between the germline ends. The CDR3 is made up of 13 amino acids. The CDR3 here is CASSLNPRADQYF. Here the CDR3 DNA reads TGTGCCAGCAGCTTAAATCCCAGGGCGGACCAGTACTTC.

This clonotype is a singleton in its sample. Because the CDR3 is missing its conserved closing phenylalanine or tryptophan, this is likely a read error. The chain has TRBV20-1 and TRBJ2-7; TRBD1 matches 8 bases. This CDR3 contains 14 residues. Germline V gene data show CDR1 as DFQATT and CDR2 as SNEGSKA (reference sequence). With 3 bases clipped from V and 7 bases from J, the junction kept 11 bases outside the gene matches. CDR3 loop: CSARGGTGGREQYL. Here the CDR3 DNA reads TGCAGTGCTAGGGGTGGGACAGGCGGTCGGGAGCAGTACTTA.

DNA of the CDR3: TGTGCCAGCAGCCACTCAGAATTGGGCGAGAATGAGCAGTTCTTC. The encoded protein is CASSHSELGENEQFF. This chain joins TRBV3-1 and TRBJ2-1; no reliable D call. The CDR3 is 15 amino acids. V lost 3 bases and J 7 bases, leaving 16 bases between the germline ends. Germline V gene data show CDR1 as LGHDT and CDR2 as YNNKEL (reference sequence).

V and J are TRBV2 and TRBJ2-1, with D hard to call. This CDR3 has 15 amino acids. The ends were cut back, 4 bases at V and 2 bases at J, with 12 bases in the middle. Germline CDR1 SNHLY, CDR2 FYNNEI. Here the CDR3 DNA reads TGTGCCAGCAGTGGCGAACCAAGACCCTACAATGAGCAGTTCTTC. Its protein product is CASSGEPRPYNEQFF.

J is TRBJ2-5 and V is TRBV20-1; maybe TRBD1 (6 bases). Germline CDR1 and CDR2: DFQATT and SNEGSKA (reference sequence). CDR3 length: 13 amino acids. The ends were cut back, 6 bases at V and 11 bases at J, with 22 bases in the middle. Written as DNA, the CDR3 is TGCAGTGCCAGAACGCCAAAACAGGGTGGGCAGTACTTC. This translates into CSARTPKQGGQYF.

Written as DNA, the CDR3 is TGTGCCAGCAGCTTAGGAGGCTACATGACCGGGGAGCTGTTTTTT. It codes for CASSLGGYMTGELFF. The chain recombines TRBV7-8 with TRBJ2-2; no definite D call. V was cut by 1 base and J by 5 bases, with 11 bases left in between. The CDR3 has 15 amino acids. The germline V gene has CDR1 SGHVS and CDR2 FQNEAQ. The entire variable domain, with the rest obtained from reference TRBV7-8 and TRBJ2-2, is as follows: GAGVSQSPRYKVAKRGQDVALRCDPISGHVSLFWYQQALGQGPEFLTYFQNEAQLDKSGLPSDRFFAERPEGSVSTLKIQRTQQEDSAVYLCASSLGGYMTGELFFGEGSRLTVL.

This clonotype was detected a few times. The rearrangement links TRBV5-5 to TRBJ2-1; 8 nucleotides agree with TRBD2. In germline, CDR1 is SGHKS, CDR2 YYEKEE (reference sequence). The CDR3 covers 15 residues. V shed 0 bases, J shed 15 bases, and the junction held 14 bases outside the gene matches. CDR3 sequence reads: CASSLVLKTGTRPFF. The CDR3 bases are TGTGCCAGCAGCTTGGTGCTCAAGACCGGGACTAGGCCGTTCTTC. The full variable domain, its missing parts supplied by reference TRBV5-5 and TRBJ2-1, is DAGVTQSPTHLIKTRGQQVTLRCSPISGHKSVSWYQQVLGQGPQFIFQYYEKEERGRGNFPDRFSARQFPNYSSELNVNALLLGDSALYLCASSLVLKTGTRPFFGPGTRLTVL.

This chain links TRBV7-3 with TRBJ2-1; possibly TRBD1 for D (5 bases). Trimming removed 6 bases at V and 8 bases at J, with 14 bases between. CDR1 and CDR2 from the germline V gene are SGHTA and FQGTGA. The CDR3 sequence is 13 residues long. CDR3 residues: CASSRPGYHEQFF. The CDR3 DNA reads as TGTGCCAGCAGTCGCCCAGGGTACCATGAGCAGTTCTTC.

This clonotype has a handful of counts. V gene TRBV21-1 combines with J gene TRBJ2-5; TRBD1, the D gene given by the table, was not confirmed from the DNA. TRBV21-1 is marked as a pseudogene. This CDR3 contains 20 residues. The CDR3 sequence is CASSKEGWTGWAGGQETQYF. The CDR3 DNA sequence: TGTGCCAGCAGCAAAGAAGGGTGGACAGGTTGGGCAGGGGGCCAAGAGACCCAGTACTTC.

This chain uses TRBV27 with TRBJ2-2; D possibly corresponds to TRBD2 (5 bases). Trimming took 2 bases from V and 0 from J, leaving 13 bases between them. The germline CDR1 and CDR2 sequences are MNHEY and SMNVEV (reference sequence). The CDR3 consists of 17 residues. The CDR3 loop reads CASSLGYRDSNTGELFF. The CDR3 region has the DNA TGTGCCAGCAGTTTAGGATACCGGGATTCGAACACCGGGGAGCTGTTTTTT.

The sample holds many counts of this clonotype. This chain uses TRBV29-1 with TRBJ2-7; no clear D. Between the trimmed V and J ends, which lost 1 base and 5 bases, there was a span of 15 bases. This CDR3 region has 14 residues. Germline V lookup: CDR1 SQVTM, CDR2 ANQGSEA. The CDR3 DNA reads TGCAGCGTTGAAGTAGGGTATAAAGATAACGAGCAGTACTTC. This encodes CSVEVGYKDNEQYF.

The rearrangement links TRBV2 to TRBJ2-1; D call uncertain. Between the trimmed V and J ends, which lost 6 bases and 0 bases, there was a span of 12 bases. CDR3 size: 15 residues. Germline V gene data show CDR1 as SNHLY and CDR2 as FYNNEI. The CDR3 sequence: CASRIGPSSYNEQFF. CDR3 bases: TGTGCCAGCAGGATTGGCCCGAGCTCCTACAATGAGCAGTTCTTC.

V usage is TRBV5-6 and J usage is TRBJ2-5, with 9 bases lining up with TRBD2. Germline V gene data show CDR1 as SGHDT and CDR2 as YYEEEE. This CDR3 is 14 amino acids long. V trimming: 3 bases; J trimming: 5 bases; junction bases outside the gene matches: 5. This CDR3 reads CASSSGTSWETQYF. The CDR3, as DNA: TGTGCCAGCAGCTCGGGGACTAGCTGGGAGACCCAGTACTTC.

This chain joins TRBV29-1 and TRBJ2-3, with TRBD2 matching 13 bases. This CDR3 is 13 amino acids long. J lost 11 bases, V lost 6 bases, and 8 bases had no gene match. Germline assignment: CDR1 SQVTM and CDR2 ANQGSEA. CDR3 region: CSVLGLAGAEQYF. As DNA, the CDR3 is TGCAGCGTCCTAGGACTAGCGGGAGCCGAGCAGTATTTT.

The V call is TRBV7-2, the J call TRBJ1-4, with D unclear. The germline V and J ends were trimmed by 5 bases and 0 bases, with 13 bases remaining between them. This CDR3 is built from 16 residues. The germline gives CDR1 SGHTA, CDR2 FQGNSA. The CDR3 here is CASSLFGRATNEKLFF. As DNA, the CDR3 is TGTGCCAGCAGCCTTTTTGGACGGGCAACTAATGAAAAACTGTTTTTT.

This clonotype was seen repeatedly, ten times or more. The rearrangement uses TRBV18 and TRBJ1-2, with D tentatively TRBD1 (6 bases). This CDR3 contains 17 residues. The V gene's germline CDR1 is KGHSH and CDR2 LQKENI. Trimming cost V 3 bases and J 8 bases, with 25 bases left between them. The chain's CDR3 is CASSPTPSRQAVDGYTF. The CDR3, as DNA: TGTGCCAGCTCACCTACCCCATCACGACAGGCCGTAGACGGCTACACCTTC.

The chain employs TRBV7-8 and TRBJ1-4; D remains unclear. The CDR3 totals 13 residues. V gave up 5 bases and J gave up 7 bases, with 11 bases separating them. Germline V CDR1 and CDR2: SGHVS, FQNEAQ. The CDR3: CASSPSGPEKLFF. DNA of the CDR3: TGTGCCAGCAGCCCGTCGGGTCCTGAAAAACTGTTTTTT.

This CDR3 reads CASSHIGPGPSDEQFF. CDR3 DNA: TGTGCCAGCAGCCATATCGGACCGGGCCCCAGCGATGAGCAGTTCTTC. This chain uses TRBV4-2 with TRBJ2-1; D is unresolved. CDR1 and CDR2 (germline): LGHNA, YNFKEQ. CDR3 size: 16 residues. The V end was cut by 3 bases, the J end by 8 bases, with 20 bases between.

The genes are TRBV20-1 and TRBJ2-5; D remains unclear. Germline values: CDR1 DFQATT, CDR2 SNEGSKA (reference sequence). The length of the CDR3 is 16 residues. Trimming took 0 bases from V and 3 from J, leaving 17 bases between them. DNA of the CDR3: TGCAGTGCTAGAGATTTCTGGTCCCCAGGCGAAGAGACCCAGTACTTC. Amino acid sequence: CSARDFWSPGEETQYF.

The rearrangement joins TRBV7-2 to TRBJ1-2; TRBD1 agrees at 12 bases. J gave up 6 bases and V 4 bases, and 3 bases lay outside the gene matches. CDR3 size: 14 residues. Germline lookup yields CDR1 SGHTA and CDR2 FQGNSA. In DNA, the CDR3 is TGTGCCAGCAGCTGGGGGACAGGGGGCAATGGCTACACCTTC. It codes for CASSWGTGGNGYTF. The whole variable domain, remainder taken from reference TRBV7-2 and TRBJ1-2, is GAGVSQSPSNKVTEKGKDVELRCDPISGHTALYWYRQSLGQGLEFLIYFQGNSAPDKSGLPSDRFSAERTGGSVSTLTIQRTQQEDSAVYLCASSWGTGGNGYTFGSGTRLTVV.

This clonotype has only a few counts. V gene TRBV30 combines with J gene TRBJ1-2; TRBD1 matches at 10 bases. V trimming: 3 bases; J trimming: 5 bases; junction bases outside the gene matches: 12. Germline-derived CDR1 and CDR2 are GTSNPN and SVGIG (reference sequence). The CDR3 has 16 residues. CDR3 residues: CAWSLWTGGTSYGYTF. The CDR3 region has the DNA TGTGCCTGGAGCCTATGGACAGGGGGGACCTCGTATGGCTACACCTTC. Combining the CDR3 with reference TRBV30 and TRBJ1-2 gives the whole variable domain SQTIHQWPATLVQPVGSPLSLECTVEGTSNPNLYWYRQAAGRGLQLLFYSVGIGQISSEVPQNLSASRPQDRQFILSSKKLLLSDSGFYLCAWSLWTGGTSYGYTFGSGTRLTVV.

This chain uses TRBV11-2 with TRBJ1-5, with D possibly TRBD1 on 5 matching bases. With 5 bases removed from V and 6 bases from J, the gap between germline ends came to 14 bases. This CDR3 comprises 14 residues. Germline CDR1 is SGHAT and CDR2 is FQNNGV. The CDR3 bases are TGTGCCAGCAGCCCGGGGGGTCGTCCTCAGCCCCAGCATTTT. Amino acid sequence: CASSPGGRPQPQHF.

There are many counts of this clonotype. V and J are TRBV6-1 and TRBJ2-5, with D unclear. The CDR3 is 13 residues long. Germline assignment: CDR1 MNHNS and CDR2 SASEGT. V was pared by 6 bases and J by 5 bases, with 13 bases between. The DNA for the CDR3 is TGTGCCAGCAGAATAGGGTTACGGGAGACCCAGTACTTC. Protein sequence: CASRIGLRETQYF.

The chain carries TRBV6-1 and TRBJ2-5; no firm D call. The CDR3 covers 15 residues. V was pared by 2 bases and J by 1 base, with 11 bases between. CDR1 MNHNS and CDR2 SASEGT come from the germline V gene. This CDR3 is CASSEIFDRQETQYF. Written as DNA, the CDR3 is TGTGCCAGCAGTGAAATCTTTGACCGCCAAGAGACCCAGTACTTC.

J is TRBJ2-2 and V is TRBV12-3 or TRBV12-4, with 10 bases identical to TRBD1. The CDR3 has 20 residues. V trimming: 5 bases; J trimming: 2 bases; junction bases outside the gene matches: 17. In nucleotides, the CDR3 is TGTGCCAGCAGTACCCACCGGGACAGGGGCGCGGGGGTAAACACCGGGGAGCTGTTTTTT. Its translation: CASSTHRDRGAGVNTGELFF.

The chain employs TRBV24-1 and TRBJ2-3; TRBD2 matches 7 bases. Germline CDR1 is KGHDR and CDR2 is SFDVKD. V shed 9 bases and J 6 bases; nucleotides not matched to a gene: 8. The CDR3 extends over 13 amino acids. The CDR3: CATSRVGGDTQYF. The CDR3, as DNA: TGTGCCACCTCCCGGGTGGGAGGGGATACGCAGTATTTT.